This entry lists 7 T cell receptor beta chains sequenced from one sample in a study of blood T cell repertoires in COVID-19. Some clones are missing from TCRdb's copy, which holds only in-frame ones; the method was immunoSEQ multiplex PCR. The sample comprises just over 250,000 clones, 70% to 90% of which are singletons, and less than 3% rests with the top ten. Sequences were obtained from peripheral blood. The source of these receptors is a woman between 50 and 59 years old with acute or convalescent COVID-19.

The V and J genes are TRBV11-3 and TRBJ1-1, with a possible D match to TRBD1 (5 bases). CDR1 and CDR2 (germline): SGHNT, YENEEA. Deletions cut 4 bases from V and 6 bases from J, with 18 bases between. The CDR3 contains 15 residues. The CDR3 DNA is TGTGCCAGCAGCTCCACAGGTTTTTCAAACTCTGAAGCTTTCTTT. Translated: CASSSTGFSNSEAFF. Drawing the rest from reference TRBV11-3 and TRBJ1-1, the complete variable domain is EAGVVQSPRYKIIEKKQPVAFWCNPISGHNTLYWYLQNLGQGPELLIRYENEEAVDDSQLPKDRFSAERLKGVDSTLKIQPAELGDSAVYLCASSSTGFSNSEAFFGQGTRLTVV.

The J gene is TRBJ2-7, the V gene TRBV7-8; D ambiguous. With 6 bases removed from V and 6 bases from J, the gap between germline ends came to 18 bases. CDR3 size: 14 residues. CDR1 SGHVS and CDR2 FQNEAQ come from the germline V gene. The CDR3 bases are TGTGCCAGCAGTCGTCTGCGGTGGCTTACCGAGCAGTACTTC. Translated: CASSRLRWLTEQYF.

This chain links TRBV24-1 with TRBJ1-2, with D possibly matching TRBD1 (5 bases). The V end lost 9 bases, the J end lost 8 bases, and 15 bases lay between the germline ends. Germline assignment: CDR1 KGHDR and CDR2 SFDVKD. This CDR3 contains 12 residues. CDR3 in DNA: TGTGCCACCGGAGACAGTGCAGGAGGCTACACCTTC. It specifies CATGDSAGGYTF.

The chain is built from TRBV12-3 or TRBV12-4 and TRBJ2-5; the match to TRBD2 covers 7 bases. CDR3 length: 12 amino acids. Losses at the gene ends were 7 bases for V and 5 bases for J; bases not matched to a gene: 4. The CDR3 DNA reads TGTGCCAGCAACGGGGGAGGGGAGACCCAGTACTTC. Translated: CASNGGGETQYF.

J is TRBJ2-1 and V is TRBV30, with TRBD2 matching 10 bases. Germline V CDR1 and CDR2: GTSNPN, SVGIG (reference sequence). V lost 2 bases and J lost 8; bases outside the gene matches: 6. CDR3 size: 14 residues. The CDR3 sequence: CAWSRLAGADEQFF. The CDR3 region has the DNA TGTGCCTGGAGTCGCCTAGCGGGAGCAGATGAGCAGTTCTTC.

This chain uses TRBV11-2 with TRBJ2-3; 8 bases are shared with TRBD1. Germline V CDR1 and CDR2: SGHAT, FQNNGV. Losses at the gene ends were 5 bases for V and 3 bases for J; bases not matched to a gene: 10. CDR3 size: 16 residues. For the CDR3, the DNA is TGTGCCAGCAGCCCGAAGACAGGGGATTGGACAGATACGCAGTATTTT. It yields the protein CASSPKTGDWTDTQYF.

CDR3 DNA: TGTGCCACCAGCTCCCTCGGCGGCCAACCCACTGAAGCTTTCTTT. It encodes CATSSLGGQPTEAFF. This chain joins TRBV15 and TRBJ1-1; no clear D gene. Trimming removed 5 bases at V and 4 bases at J, with 17 bases between. This CDR3 is built from 15 residues. The germline V gene has CDR1 LNHNV and CDR2 YYDKDF (reference sequence).